Presented here are 30 T cell receptor beta chains from one specimen sequenced in a study of identical twins. One entry per CDR3 protein, called by TCRdb with MiXCR from the 5' RACE reads. The table shows more than 200,000 distinct CDR3 sequences, with over 12% occurring only once. The sample taken for sequencing was memory (CD45RO+) T cells sorted from blood. These receptor sequences come from a woman aged 18-29 years in good health.

This clonotype was seen at least ten times. V gene TRBV7-9 combines with J gene TRBJ2-3, with 8 nucleotides matching TRBD2. The CDR3 loop spans 16 amino acids. CDR1 SEHNR and CDR2 FQNEAQ come from the germline V gene (reference sequence). V gave up 1 base and J gave up 5 bases; unmatched junction bases: 8. The CDR3 DNA sequence: TGTGCCAGCAGCTTAGGAGCGGGGGCGCGGGGAGATACGCAGTATTTT. Protein sequence: CASSLGAGARGDTQYF.

On this clonotype: This clone may be a read error of a much larger clone one base away. This chain uses TRBV20-1 with TRBJ1-5, with a weak D call TRBD1 (6 bases). Germline CDR1 is DFQATT and CDR2 is SNEGSKA (reference sequence). CDR3 size: 12 residues. Trimming shortened V by 0 bases and J by 9 bases, and 9 bases separated the two germline ends. CDR3 loop: CSARDQGRPQHF. CDR3 in DNA: TGCAGTGCTAGAGATCAGGGGCGGCCCCAGCATTTT.

The chain uses TRBV6-5 and TRBJ2-1, with a possible D match to TRBD1 (6 bases). Germline CDR1 is MNHEY and CDR2 is SVGAGI. This CDR3 has 15 amino acids. The V end was cut by 0 bases, the J end by 9 bases, with 15 bases between. The DNA of the CDR3 is TGTGCCAGCAGTTACTCCAACAGGGCTGTCGGTGAGCAGTTCTTC. It encodes CASSYSNRAVGEQFF.

The rearrangement uses TRBV28 and TRBJ1-6; D gene ambiguous. The length of the CDR3 is 15 residues. V dropped 4 bases and J dropped 8 bases, with 15 bases sitting between them. Germline V gives CDR1 MDHEN, CDR2 SYDVKM. This CDR3 reads CASSSAPSEDSPLHF. CDR3 nucleotide sequence: TGTGCCAGCAGTTCCGCCCCCAGCGAAGATTCACCCCTCCACTTT.

This clonotype came up a few times. The gene calls are TRBV5-1 and TRBJ1-5; 8 bases map to TRBD1. The germline V gene encodes CDR1 SGHRS and CDR2 YFSETQ. V gave up 3 bases and J gave up 6 bases; unmatched junction bases: 8. The CDR3 extends over 15 amino acids. The CDR3 DNA is TGCGCCAGCAGCTCCGGACAGGGCGGGGGTCAGCCCCAGCATTTT. This sequence encodes CASSSGQGGGQPQHF. Looking up the rest from reference TRBV5-1 and TRBJ1-5 gives the full variable domain: KAGVTQTPRYLIKTRGQQVTLSCSPISGHRSVSWYQQTPGQGLQFLFEYFSETQRNKGNFPGRFSGRQFSNSRSEMNVSTLELGDSALYLCASSSGQGGGQPQHFGDGTRLSIL.

This clonotype was counted between two and nine times. The rearrangement joins TRBV7-8 to TRBJ2-5; D unresolved. This CDR3 has 16 residues. V lost 5 bases and J lost 8, with 24 bases in between. CDR1 is SGHVS, CDR2 FQNEAQ, per germline. The CDR3 spells CASSPPLFQGSQTQYF. Here the CDR3 DNA reads TGTGCCAGCAGCCCGCCGTTGTTTCAAGGGTCCCAAACCCAGTACTTC.

The chain uses TRBV19 and TRBJ1-4; unclear D gene. The CDR3 sequence is 15 residues long. Trimming removed 3 bases from V and 0 bases from J, with 8 bases in between. Per germline, CDR1 LNHDA and CDR2 SQIVND (reference sequence). CDR3 sequence (DNA): TGTGCCAGTAGTATTGGAATTGCAACTAATGAAAAACTGTTTTTT. Residues: CASSIGIATNEKLFF.

This clonotype was found many times. This chain uses TRBV20-1 with TRBJ2-5; 9 bases match TRBD2. CDR3 length: 12 residues. The ends lost 3 bases at V and 5 bases at J; junction bases unmatched: 1. Germline V lookup: CDR1 DFQATT, CDR2 SNEGSKA (reference sequence). In DNA, the CDR3 is TGCAGTGCTAGGAGCGGGGGGGAGACCCAGTACTTC. Amino acid sequence: CSARSGGETQYF.

V and J are TRBV3-1 and TRBJ2-2; possible D gene TRBD1, 6 bases. The CDR3 spans 15 residues. V was cut by 1 base and J by 2 bases, with 8 bases left in between. From germline, CDR1 is LGHDT and CDR2 YNNKEL (reference sequence). CDR3 in DNA: TGTGCCAGCAGCCAAGGAGGGGGTAACACCGGGGAGCTGTTTTTT. Its protein product is CASSQGGGNTGELFF.

This clonotype was counted a few times. The chain uses TRBV20-1 and TRBJ2-3, with D perhaps TRBD1 or TRBD2 (6 bases each). The CDR3 consists of 14 residues. The V and J ends lost 3 bases and 5 bases respectively, with 15 bases between them. The germline V gene encodes CDR1 DFQATT and CDR2 SNEGSKA (reference sequence). DNA of the CDR3: TGCAGTGCTAGTCCGGGGGCCTTGGGAGATACGCAGTATTTT. It translates to CSASPGALGDTQYF.

V gene TRBV5-1 combines with J gene TRBJ2-1; 8 nucleotides agree with TRBD1. V shed 2 bases and J 9 bases; nucleotides not matched to a gene: 7. Germline V CDR1 and CDR2: SGHRS, YFSETQ. The CDR3 consists of 14 residues. CDR3 residues: CASSLGTGGGEQFF. DNA for the CDR3: TGCGCCAGCAGCTTAGGGACAGGAGGGGGTGAGCAGTTCTTC.

This clonotype has more than one count but fewer than ten. The V and J genes are TRBV29-1 and TRBJ1-1, with D possibly TRBD1 on 6 matching bases. CDR1 and CDR2 from the germline V gene are SQVTM and ANQGSEA. V was cut by 6 bases and J by 4 bases, with 18 bases left in between. The CDR3 sequence is 14 residues long. CDR3 sequence: CSVQPAKGGTEAFF. The CDR3 region has the DNA TGCAGCGTGCAACCTGCTAAAGGGGGCACTGAAGCTTTCTTT.

This clonotype was counted many times. The V gene is TRBV5-5, the J gene TRBJ1-2, with D tentatively TRBD1 (5 bases). The germline V and J ends were trimmed by 3 bases and 4 bases, with 10 bases remaining between them. CDR1 is SGHKS and CDR2 is YYEKEE in the germline V gene (reference sequence). The CDR3 is 13 amino acids. The CDR3 protein is CASSSTVLYGYTF. CDR3 nucleotide sequence: TGTGCCAGCAGCTCGACAGTTCTCTATGGCTACACCTTC.

V and J are TRBV5-8 and TRBJ2-7; D is possibly TRBD1 (5 bases). CDR3 length equals 13 residues. Trimming removed 3 bases at V and 2 bases at J, with 9 bases between. CDR1 and CDR2 from the germline V gene are SGHTS and YDEGEE. CDR3 DNA sequence: TGTGCCAGCAGCTCGACAGAAACCTACGAGCAGTACTTC. As protein: CASSSTETYEQYF.

This chain connects TRBV27 to TRBJ2-2; D gene unclear. The V end lost 6 bases, the J end lost 3 bases, and 8 bases lay between the germline ends. The germline V gene has CDR1 MNHEY and CDR2 SMNVEV (reference sequence). The CDR3 length is 13 residues. DNA for the CDR3: TGTGCCAGCAGCCCTTCCTACACCGGGGAGCTGTTTTTT. The encoded protein is CASSPSYTGELFF.

This clonotype was seen more than once but under ten times. The chain uses TRBV5-1 and TRBJ2-2; tentatively, D is TRBD2 (6 bases). The CDR3 extends over 15 amino acids. Germline CDR1 is SGHRS and CDR2 is YFSETQ. The V end was cut by 5 bases, the J end by 2 bases, with 13 bases between. The CDR3 is CASRPTGGNTGELFF. The DNA for the CDR3 is TGCGCCAGCAGACCGACCGGGGGAAACACCGGGGAGCTGTTTTTT.

The table lists this clonotype with a few counts. This chain uses TRBV4-1 with TRBJ1-5, with D perhaps TRBD1 (5 bases). The CDR3 is made up of 15 amino acids. V lost 0 bases to trimming and J lost 4 bases, with 10 bases between them. In germline, CDR1 is MGHRA, CDR2 YSYEKL. CDR3 protein: CASSQEPGVNQPQHF. CDR3 sequence (DNA): TGCGCCAGCAGCCAAGAGCCGGGGGTGAATCAGCCCCAGCATTTT.

This clonotype occurred a few times. The chain couples TRBV5-5 to TRBJ2-1; D unresolved. Trimming stripped 7 bases from V and 4 bases from J, with 18 bases between. Germline CDR1 is SGHKS and CDR2 is YYEKEE (reference sequence). The CDR3 is 15 residues long. CDR3: CASDLRLPHYNEQFF. The DNA of the CDR3 is TGTGCCAGCGATCTAAGGCTCCCTCATTACAATGAGCAGTTCTTC.

This clonotype occurred a few times. This rearrangement joins TRBV7-2 to TRBJ2-5, with D possibly matching TRBD2 (5 bases). Germline V CDR1 and CDR2: SGHTA, FQGNSA. The CDR3 has 14 residues. The V gene lost 2 bases and the J gene lost 1 base, with 8 bases spanning the gap. CDR3 amino acids: CASSLTGFQETQYF. The CDR3 nucleotides read TGTGCCAGCAGCTTAACGGGGTTCCAAGAGACCCAGTACTTC.

This clonotype was observed a handful of times. CDR3: CASSSTSGSYYEQYF. The CDR3 DNA is TGTGCCAGCAGTTCGACTAGCGGGAGCTACTACGAGCAGTACTTC. The genes are TRBV27 and TRBJ2-7; the match to TRBD2 covers 12 bases. V was clipped by 4 bases and J by 3 bases; unmatched bases: 4. The germline V gene has CDR1 MNHEY and CDR2 SMNVEV (reference sequence). The length of the CDR3 is 15 residues.

V is TRBV7-2 and J is TRBJ2-3, with a possible D match to TRBD2 (5 bases). V dropped 1 base and J dropped 5 bases, with 7 bases sitting between them. CDR3 length equals 13 residues. The germline V gene encodes CDR1 SGHTA and CDR2 FQGNSA. The CDR3 region has the DNA TGTGCCAGCAGCTTAGTAGCGAGAGATACGCAGTATTTT. Protein: CASSLVARDTQYF. The whole variable domain, filled in from reference TRBV7-2 and TRBJ2-3, reads GAGVSQSPSNKVTEKGKDVELRCDPISGHTALYWYRQSLGQGLEFLIYFQGNSAPDKSGLPSDRFSAERTGGSVSTLTIQRTQQEDSAVYLCASSLVARDTQYFGPGTRLTVL.

The chain employs TRBV20-1 and TRBJ2-4, with unresolved D. V lost 3 bases and J 3 bases, leaving 9 bases between the germline ends. In germline, CDR1 is DFQATT, CDR2 SNEGSKA (reference sequence). This CDR3 region has 13 residues. The CDR3 spells CSASLGNKNIQYF. CDR3 coding DNA: TGCAGTGCTAGCTTAGGCAACAAAAACATTCAGTACTTC.

The chain links TRBV9 to TRBJ1-1, with 9 bases lining up with TRBD1. Germline loops: CDR1 SGDLS, CDR2 YYNGEE. J lost 7 bases, V lost 4 bases, and 11 bases had no gene match. CDR3 length: 15 amino acids. Here the CDR3 reads CASSRTGTGRGEAFF. The DNA of the CDR3 is TGTGCCAGCAGCCGCACCGGGACAGGGAGGGGTGAAGCTTTCTTT.

In DNA, the CDR3 is TGTGCCAGCAGGAGGGACAGGGGCGCAGATACGCAGTATTTT. Translated: CASRRDRGADTQYF. This chain links TRBV6-4 with TRBJ2-3; TRBD1 agrees at 10 bases. The J segment lost 4 bases and the V segment lost 6 bases, leaving 4 bases of the junction unmatched. Germline lookup yields CDR1 MRHNA and CDR2 SNTAGT. The CDR3 spans 14 residues.

This clonotype has ten or more counts. The chain combines TRBV18 with TRBJ1-3; no definite D call. This CDR3 has 16 residues. The germline V and J ends were trimmed by 0 bases and 0 bases, with 9 bases remaining between them. In germline, CDR1 is KGHSH, CDR2 LQKENI. The CDR3 is CASSPPEGNSGNTIYF. DNA for the CDR3: TGTGCCAGCTCACCACCGGAAGGAAACTCTGGAAACACCATATATTTT.

This clonotype showed up just a few times. The chain uses TRBV6-5 and TRBJ2-3; TRBD1 matches 10 bases. The CDR3 runs 16 residues. CDR1 is MNHEY and CDR2 is SVGAGI in the germline V gene. V gave up 2 bases and J gave up 6 bases; unmatched junction bases: 8. Here the CDR3 DNA reads TGTGCCAGCAGTTACCAACGCGGGACAGGGGACGATACGCAGTATTTT. This translates into CASSYQRGTGDDTQYF.

CDR3 sequence (DNA): TGTGCCACCAGCAGAGATAGTGCGGGAGCCTACGAGCAGTACTTC. Translation gives CATSRDSAGAYEQYF. The rearrangement links TRBV15 to TRBJ2-7, with 7 bases fitting TRBD2. V was pared by 0 bases and J by 2 bases, with 4 bases of the junction left unmatched. The CDR3 runs to 15 residues. Germline V gene sequence: CDR1 LNHNV, CDR2 YYDKDF (reference sequence).

The V gene is TRBV27, the J gene TRBJ2-1; TRBD2 aligns across 8 bases. The V gene end was trimmed by 7 bases and the J gene end by 2 bases; junction bases not matched to a gene: 4. The CDR3 totals 14 residues. Looked up from germline, CDR1 is MNHEY and CDR2 is SMNVEV (reference sequence). CDR3 amino acids: CASNPAGAYNEQFF. The CDR3 DNA follows: TGTGCCAGCAACCCAGCGGGAGCCTACAATGAGCAGTTCTTC.

This clonotype was recorded once. This rearrangement joins TRBV11-3 to TRBJ2-3, with D tentatively TRBD1 or TRBD2 (5 bases each). From germline, CDR1 is SGHNT and CDR2 YENEEA. The CDR3 loop spans 14 amino acids. V was clipped by 5 bases and J by 9 bases, with 18 bases between them. As DNA, the CDR3 is TGTGCCAGCAGCGCCGGGACCCTGACAGCAACGCAGTATTTT. Protein product: CASSAGTLTATQYF.

The chain couples TRBV15 to TRBJ1-5; D is unclear. Trimming removed 1 base from V and 0 bases from J, with 7 bases in between. Germline V CDR1 and CDR2: LNHNV, YYDKDF (reference sequence). The CDR3 loop spans 15 amino acids. Written as DNA, the CDR3 is TGTGCCACCAGCAGAGTTGGCAGTAGCAATCAGCCCCAGCATTTT. Its translation: CATSRVGSSNQPQHF.